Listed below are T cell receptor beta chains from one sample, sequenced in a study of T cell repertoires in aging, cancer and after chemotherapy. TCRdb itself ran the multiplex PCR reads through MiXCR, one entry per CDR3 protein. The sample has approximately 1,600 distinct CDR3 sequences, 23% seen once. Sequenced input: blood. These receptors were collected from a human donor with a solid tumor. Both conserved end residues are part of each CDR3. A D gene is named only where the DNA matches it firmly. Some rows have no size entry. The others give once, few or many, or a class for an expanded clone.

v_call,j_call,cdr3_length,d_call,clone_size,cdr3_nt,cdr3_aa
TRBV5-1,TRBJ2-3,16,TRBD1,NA,TGCGCCAGCAGCTTAGGGACAGGGGGCGGGACAGATACGCAGTATTTT,CASSLGTGGGTDTQYF
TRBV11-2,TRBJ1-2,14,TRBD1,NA,TGTGCCAGCAGCTTGAACCCCGGACAGGAAGGCTACACCTTC,CASSLNPGQEGYTF
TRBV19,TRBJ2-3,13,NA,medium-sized,TGTGCCAGTAGTATTCTTTTAACAGATACGCAGTATTTT,CASSILLTDTQYF
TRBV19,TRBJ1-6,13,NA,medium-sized,TGTGCCAGTAGCGGCAGGTTTAATTCACCCCTCCACTTT,CASSGRFNSPLHF
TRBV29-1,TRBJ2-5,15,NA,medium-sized,TGCAGCCGACCCTGTAACCGGACTTTCAAAGAGACCCAGTACTTC,CSRPCNRTFKETQYF
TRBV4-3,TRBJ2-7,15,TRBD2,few,TGCGCCAGCAGCCAAAATCCAGCGGGGGGCTACGAGCAGTACTTC,CASSQNPAGGYEQYF
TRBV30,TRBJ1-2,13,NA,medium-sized,TGTGCCTGGAGTGTTGGAGGTGGCTATGGCTACACCTTC,CAWSVGGGYGYTF
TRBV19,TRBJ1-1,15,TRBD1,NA,TGTGCCAGTAGTATCTCTCCAGGGGGAGATACTGAAGCTTTCTTT,CASSISPGGDTEAFF
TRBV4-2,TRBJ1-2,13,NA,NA,TGTGCCAGCAGCCAAGTAGGGGAGTATGGCTACACCTTC,CASSQVGEYGYTF
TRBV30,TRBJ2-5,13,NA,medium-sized,TGTGCCTGGAGTGTCCCTAGCCGAGAGACCCAGTACTTC,CAWSVPSRETQYF
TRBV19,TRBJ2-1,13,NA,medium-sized,TGTGCCAGTAGTAAGGCCGGGTACAATGAGCAGTTCTTC,CASSKAGYNEQFF
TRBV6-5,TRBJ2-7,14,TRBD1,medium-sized,TGTGCCAGCAGTTACGGACAGGGGTTCTACGAGCAGTACTTC,CASSYGQGFYEQYF
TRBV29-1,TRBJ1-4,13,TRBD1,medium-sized,TGCAGCGTTGCAGGGGGCACTAATGAAAAACTGTTTTTT,CSVAGGTNEKLFF
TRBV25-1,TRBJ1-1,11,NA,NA,TGTGCCAGCAGATGGAACACTGAAGCTTTCTTT,CASRWNTEAFF
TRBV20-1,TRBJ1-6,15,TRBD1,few,TGCAGTGCTAGGGGAGGGGGACAGGACGAATCACCCCTCCACTTT,CSARGGGQDESPLHF
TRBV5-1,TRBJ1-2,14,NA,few,TGCGCCAGCAGCTTGGGTGAAGGTCACTATGGCTACACCTTC,CASSLGEGHYGYTF
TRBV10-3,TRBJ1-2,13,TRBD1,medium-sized,TGTGCCATCACCGGGACAGGGGCGGATGGCTACACCTTC,CAITGTGADGYTF
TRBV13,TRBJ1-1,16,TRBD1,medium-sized,TGTGCCAGCAGCCCGGGACAGTCAGCCCGCGACACTGAAGCTTTCTTT,CASSPGQSARDTEAFF
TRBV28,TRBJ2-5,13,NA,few,TGTGCCAGCAGAAAAGGTGGGGGAGAGACCCAGTACTTC,CASRKGGGETQYF
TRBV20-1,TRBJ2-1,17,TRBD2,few,TGCAGTGCTCAGACGCTCCGGGGTAGCGGGGGGGCTGATGAGCAGTTCTTC,CSAQTLRGSGGADEQFF
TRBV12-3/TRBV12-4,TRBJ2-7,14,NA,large,TGTGCCAGCAGTTTTTATTCGGGCAATTCCGAGCAGTACTTC,CASSFYSGNSEQYF
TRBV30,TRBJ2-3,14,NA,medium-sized,TGTGCCTGGGCACAGGGTCTTAGCACAGATACGCAGTATTTT,CAWAQGLSTDTQYF
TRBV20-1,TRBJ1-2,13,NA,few,TGCAGTGCTAGCATGGGCAGGGCCCTCGGCTACACCTTC,CSASMGRALGYTF